The clone carrying this T cell receptor (beta chain) occurred once. Its antigen is still unknown. With a constant-region primer, TCR beta cDNA was made from approximately 500 ng of total RNA. Amplification in three nested multiplex PCR rounds with slightly modified ARM-PCR gave rise to TCR beta libraries. Two initial PCR rounds of about 10 cycles each paired TRBV1-TRBV30 forward primers with a C-beta reverse primer. TCRdb re-derived calls from the multiplex PCR reads in MiXCR, one entry per CDR3 protein. The sample includes 55,000 to 65,000 distinct CDR3 sequences, 71% of them seen just once. The V end lost 3 bases, the J end lost 7 bases, and 19 bases lay between the germline ends. The CDR3 runs 15 residues. Unsorted bulk tissue, roughly 20-33 mg of it, served as the source for co-extraction of RNA and DNA. This record belongs to a study of tumor-infiltrating lymphocytes in primary liver carcinoma.

General observations from the study: A fraction of only about 7-25% of top clones appeared in all five tumor regions. Whereas tumor region pairs overlapped more, tumor-adjacent and tumor-blood pairs overlapped less. The 250 largest clones made up significantly more of tumor than blood repertoires (p = 0.039).

V usage is TRBV12-3 or TRBV12-4 and J usage is TRBJ2-7; D is perhaps TRBD1 or TRBD2 (6 bases each). The clonotype was recovered from a man aged 40-49 years with primary liver carcinoma and hepatitis B virus infection. Input material: liver tumor tissue from sampling region 2. Subset of the sample: tumor region T2, inferior pole. Here the CDR3 DNA reads TGTGCCAGCAGTTTTGGGACAATCGGGAGTGGGGAGCAGTACTTC. Encoded protein: CASSFGTIGSGEQYF.